This is a list of T cell receptor beta chains from one sample in a study of T-cell reconstitution after alpha-beta-depleted transplantation in children. TCRdb fed the PCR reads into MiXCR, producing one record per CDR3 protein. The data contain fewer than 550,000 distinct CDR3 sequences, about an eighth of them singletons. The sequencing used PBMCs, mostly from graft donor cells, collected 180 days after TCRalphabeta/CD19-depleted stem cell transplant. These receptors were obtained from a female patient aged 2-15 years who had a stem cell transplant for aplastic anemia, so the T cells may come from the graft donor. The conserved cysteine and the conserved F or W are not part of the CDR3 here.

V	J	CDR3
TRBV4-3	TRBJ2-5	ASSLLVAGERETQY
TRBV6-5	TRBJ1-5	ASSYRQGGLPQH
TRBV7-3	TRBJ2-1	ASSWGWTGGFNEQF
TRBV7-3	TRBJ2-3	ASSLWSSDTQY
TRBV12-3/TRBV12-4	TRBJ1-2	ASRIRPYGYT
TRBV20-1	TRBJ1-1	SDLGATGHTEAF
TRBV7-2	TRBJ2-5	ASSLTGSKTQY
TRBV4-3	TRBJ1-4	ASSQDAWDMHEKLF
TRBV20-1	TRBJ1-5	SAWDRARAQPQH
TRBV3-1	TRBJ1-1	ASSSYRGRRENTEAF
TRBV15	TRBJ2-7	ATSRPGPLSYEQY
TRBV18	TRBJ2-4	ASSSRGVAKNIQY
TRBV7-9	TRBJ1-2	ASSLAAGGVYGYT
TRBV7-2	TRBJ2-5	ASSAQQGRGGETQY